This T cell receptor (beta chain) was obtained from a study of shared clonotypes between healthy human individuals. Clones were sequenced by immunoSEQ multiplex PCR, and TCRdb holds only the in-frame ones, with some missing. Of some 680,000 clones listed, around 73% are singletons. The J segment lost 2 bases and the V segment lost 6 bases, leaving 8 bases of the junction unmatched. Germline V gene sequence: CDR1 SGHTS, CDR2 YDEGEE. This CDR3 is 15 amino acids long. Both subsets, CD45RA+ naive and CD45RA-negative memory, were split from the CD4+ cells. This receptor was identified in a woman in her 30s in good health. The sample comprised memory CD4+ T cells sorted from blood. As to subset: CD45RA-negative fraction. V is TRBV5-8 and J is TRBJ2-5, with 9 bases aligning to TRBD1. CDR3 sequence: CASIYRGRPQETQYF. CDR3 bases: TGTGCCAGCATCTACAGGGGGCGCCCGCAAGAGACCCAGTACTTC.